The present TCR beta chain was sequenced within a study of blood T cells in healthy people across ages. Study results and limitations: Among long-lived donors, naive CD4+ cells were more numerous and diversity higher than in aged donors.

This clonotype was found a few times. The antigen is undetermined. The second PCR ran roughly 6 to 11 cycles with a sample-barcoded 5' primer and J-beta primers. All cDNA molecules were each tagged by a template-switch adaptor with 12 random nucleotides. One entry per CDR3 protein, called by TCRdb with MiXCR from the 5' RACE reads. The sample lists approximately 1,100,000 distinct CDR3 sequences, over 35% occurring once. The CDR3 consists of 14 residues. With 7 bases removed from V and 2 bases from J, the gap between germline ends came to 15 bases. Germline CDR1 and CDR2: SNHLY and FYNNEI. Roughly 10 milliliters was the volume of peripheral blood drawn from each donor.

Source material: blood. The origin of this receptor is a woman in her sixties or seventies in good health. This sequence joins TRBV2 and TRBJ2-7, with a weak D call TRBD2 (6 bases). CDR3 coding DNA: TGTGCCAGCACCCGGGACGGGGGAACCTACGAGCAGTACTTC. Translating gives CASTRDGGTYEQYF. The complete variable domain, with remaining parts taken from reference TRBV2 and TRBJ2-7, reads EPEVTQTPSHQVTQMGQEVILRCVPISNHLYFYWYRQILGQKVEFLVSFYNNEISEKSEIFDDQFSVERPDGSNFTLKIRSTKLEDSAMYFCASTRDGGTYEQYFGPGTRLTVT.